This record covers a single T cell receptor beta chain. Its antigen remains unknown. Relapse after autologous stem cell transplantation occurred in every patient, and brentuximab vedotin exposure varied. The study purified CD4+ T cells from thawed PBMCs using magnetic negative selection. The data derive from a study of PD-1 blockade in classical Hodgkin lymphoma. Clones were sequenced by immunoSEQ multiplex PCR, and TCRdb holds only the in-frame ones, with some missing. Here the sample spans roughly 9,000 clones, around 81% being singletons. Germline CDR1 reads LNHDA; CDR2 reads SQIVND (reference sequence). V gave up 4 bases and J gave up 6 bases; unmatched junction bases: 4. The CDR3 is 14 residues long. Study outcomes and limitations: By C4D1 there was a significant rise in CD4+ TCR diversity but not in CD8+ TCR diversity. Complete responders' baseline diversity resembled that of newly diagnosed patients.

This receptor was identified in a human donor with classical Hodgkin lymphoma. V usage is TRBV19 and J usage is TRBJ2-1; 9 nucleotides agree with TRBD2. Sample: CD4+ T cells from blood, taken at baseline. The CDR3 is CASSTGTSPNEQFF. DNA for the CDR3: TGTGCCAGTAGTACCGGGACTAGCCCCAATGAGCAGTTCTTC. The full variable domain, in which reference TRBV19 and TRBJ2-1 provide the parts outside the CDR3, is DGGITQSPKYLFRKEGQNVTLSCEQNLNHDAMYWYRQDPGQGLRLIYYSQIVNDFQKGDIAEGYSVSREKKESFPLTVTSAQKNPTAFYLCASSTGTSPNEQFFGPGTRLTVL.